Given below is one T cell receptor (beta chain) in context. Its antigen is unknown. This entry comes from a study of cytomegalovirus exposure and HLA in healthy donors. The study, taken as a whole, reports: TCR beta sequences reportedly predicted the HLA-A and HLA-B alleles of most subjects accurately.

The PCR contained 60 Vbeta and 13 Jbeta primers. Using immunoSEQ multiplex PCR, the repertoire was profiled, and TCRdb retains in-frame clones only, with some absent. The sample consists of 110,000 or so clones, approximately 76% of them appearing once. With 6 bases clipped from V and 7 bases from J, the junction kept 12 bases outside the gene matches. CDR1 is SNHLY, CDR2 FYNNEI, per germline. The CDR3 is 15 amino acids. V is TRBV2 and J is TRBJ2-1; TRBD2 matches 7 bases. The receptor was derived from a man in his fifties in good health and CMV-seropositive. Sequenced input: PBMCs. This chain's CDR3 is CASRPSSGPRNEQFF. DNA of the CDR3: TGTGCCAGCAGACCCTCTAGCGGACCTCGGAATGAGCAGTTCTTC. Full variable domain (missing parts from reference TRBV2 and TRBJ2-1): EPEVTQTPSHQVTQMGQEVILRCVPISNHLYFYWYRQILGQKVEFLVSFYNNEISEKSEIFDDQFSVERPDGSNFTLKIRSTKLEDSAMYFCASRPSSGPRNEQFFGPGTRLTVL.